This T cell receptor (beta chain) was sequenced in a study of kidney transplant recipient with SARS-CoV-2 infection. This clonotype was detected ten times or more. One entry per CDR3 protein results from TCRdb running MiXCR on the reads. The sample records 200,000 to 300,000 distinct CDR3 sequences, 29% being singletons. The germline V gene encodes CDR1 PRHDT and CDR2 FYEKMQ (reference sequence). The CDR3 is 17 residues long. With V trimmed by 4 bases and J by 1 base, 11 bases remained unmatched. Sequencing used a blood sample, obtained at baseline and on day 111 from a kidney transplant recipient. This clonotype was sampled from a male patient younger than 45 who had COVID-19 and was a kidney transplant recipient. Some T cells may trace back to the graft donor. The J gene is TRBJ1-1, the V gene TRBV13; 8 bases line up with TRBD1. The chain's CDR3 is CASSSDRVGEKNTEAFF. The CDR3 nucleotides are TGTGCCAGCAGCTCGGACAGGGTCGGGGAGAAGAACACTGAAGCTTTCTTT.